The T cell receptor beta chain under discussion was sequenced for a study of cytomegalovirus exposure and HLA in healthy donors. The germline V and J ends were trimmed by 0 bases and 6 bases, with 15 bases remaining between them. Germline assignment: CDR1 MGHRA and CDR2 YSYEKL. CDR3 length: 16 amino acids. Sequenced by immunoSEQ multiplex PCR; TCRdb stores in-frame clones only, minus some. Of about 360,000 clones in the sample, just over 85% were seen once. The chain combines TRBV4-1 with TRBJ2-1, with D perhaps matching TRBD1 (5 bases). The sequenced sample consisted of PBMCs. The receptor was isolated from a woman between 18 and 29 years old in good health and CMV-seronegative. In nucleotides, the CDR3 is TGCGCCAGCAGCCAAGATAAGGGCCAGGGTGGCAATGAGCAGTTCTTC. The encoded protein is CASSQDKGQGGNEQFF.